The clone carrying this TCR beta chain came up once. Its target is unknown. With V trimmed by 3 bases and J by 6 bases, 6 bases remained unmatched. The CDR3 contains 15 residues. Germline V gives CDR1 MDHEN, CDR2 SYDVKM. The sample belongs to a study of T cells in narcolepsy. Study background: Enrolled donors included narcolepsy type 1 or type 2 patients and healthy controls.

Study conclusions and caveats: Autoreactive clonotypes reportedly recurred in blood of same and different patients, not controls. Comparing one patient's CSF and blood CD4+ clonotypes highlighted HCRT- and TRIB2-specific autoreactive clonotypes. Some memory CD4+ repertoires had no autoreactive clone sequences.

TCRdb keeps only in-frame clones here, not all; method: immunoSEQ multiplex PCR. The sample holds about 33,000 clones, almost 90% seen once. The specimen sequenced was CD45RA- memory CD4+ T cells from PBMCs. The TCR originated in a human donor with narcolepsy. The chain carries TRBV28 and TRBJ2-2, with TRBD1 matching 8 bases. The DNA of the CDR3 is TGTGCCAGCAGTTTTTCAGGGGGCGAGTCCGGGGAGCTGTTTTTT. Protein product: CASSFSGGESGELFF.